The rows below give T cell receptor beta chains drawn from one sample of a study of T-cell reconstitution after alpha-beta-depleted transplantation in children. TCRdb ran MiXCR on the PCR reads and lists one entry per CDR3 protein. The data show approximately 100,000 distinct CDR3 sequences, 9.5% to 15% seen once. Sample: PBMCs from the stem cell graft donor, taken from the stem cell graft. These receptors all stem from a human donor who donated a stem cell graft to a child with inherited bone marrow failure. CDR3s include the opening cysteine and the closing phenylalanine or tryptophan. Fields, in order: clone size, J gene, V gene, D gene, CDR3 protein, CDR3 DNA. A D gene is named only where the DNA matches it firmly. Expanded clones get a size class; other rows say once, few or many, or leave the size out.

medium-sized,TRBJ1-6,TRBV5-1,NA,CASSPGQNNSPLHF,TGCGCCAGCAGCCCCGGACAGAATAATTCACCCCTCCACTTT
many,TRBJ2-2,TRBV9,NA,CASSVWGEGTGELFF,TGTGCCAGCAGCGTTTGGGGGGAAGGGACCGGGGAGCTGTTTTTT
few,TRBJ2-2,TRBV20-1,NA,CSARDLGLTGELFF,TGCAGTGCTAGAGATCTAGGTCTCACCGGGGAGCTGTTTTTT
many,TRBJ2-3,TRBV7-2,TRBD2,CASSPFNLAVSTDTQYF,TGTGCCAGCAGCCCCTTTAACCTAGCGGTGAGCACAGATACGCAGTATTTT
many,TRBJ2-3,TRBV6-2/TRBV6-3,NA,CASRRAPGVGTDTQYF,TGTGCCAGCAGGAGGGCCCCAGGCGTGGGCACAGATACGCAGTATTTT
NA,TRBJ2-1,TRBV3-1,NA,CASSIRERRLDEQFF,TGTGCCAGCAGCATACGCGAGCGCCGATTGGATGAGCAGTTCTTC
few,TRBJ1-1,TRBV27,NA,CASRAASEAFF,TGTGCCAGCAGGGCAGCAAGTGAAGCTTTCTTT
NA,TRBJ1-2,TRBV6-5,NA,CASGNNREGYTF,TGTGCCAGCGGTAATAACAGGGAAGGCTACACCTTC
many,TRBJ2-1,TRBV7-3,NA,CASSLIGREQFF,TGTGCCAGCAGCTTAATAGGGCGAGAGCAGTTCTTC
many,TRBJ2-2,TRBV12-3/TRBV12-4,NA,CASSLGATGELFF,TGTGCCAGCAGTTTAGGGGCCACCGGGGAGCTGTTTTTT
many,TRBJ2-7,TRBV7-2,NA,CASSPQDGNYEQYF,TGTGCCAGCAGCCCTCAGGACGGTAACTACGAGCAGTACTTC
many,TRBJ1-2,TRBV5-1,NA,CASSGDSLNYGYTF,TGCGCCAGCAGCGGAGACTCCTTAAACTATGGCTACACCTTC
many,TRBJ2-3,TRBV5-1,TRBD2,CASSPRGTSGTADTQYF,TGCGCCAGCAGCCCGCGCGGGACTAGCGGGACCGCAGATACGCAGTATTTT
many,TRBJ2-7,TRBV27,NA,CASSLGPEVEQYF,TGTGCCAGCAGTTTGGGACCGGAGGTCGAGCAGTACTTC
many,TRBJ1-2,TRBV28,NA,CASSSVDPNYGYTF,TGTGCCAGCAGTTCGGTCGACCCGAACTATGGCTACACCTTC
many,TRBJ2-1,TRBV27,NA,CASRPGEYNEQFF,TGTGCCAGCCGACCCGGGGAGTACAATGAGCAGTTCTTC
many,TRBJ2-5,TRBV28,NA,CASSLSERLPYF,TGTGCCAGCAGTTTATCGGAGAGACTCCCGTACTTC
many,TRBJ2-7,TRBV5-1,TRBD1,CASSLGPGDRFHF,TGCGCCAGCAGCTTAGGCCCCGGGGACAGGTTCCACTTC
many,TRBJ2-7,TRBV19,NA,CASSIDGGTSYEQYF,TGTGCCAGTAGTATAGACGGGGGCACCAGCTACGAGCAGTACTTC